These 7 T cell receptor beta chains were all obtained from the same sample, sequenced in a study of blood T cell repertoires in COVID-19 (TCRdb year 2020). Preparation of the library involved the immunoSEQ multiplex PCR assay. The immuneACCESS repertoire file appears here via TCRdb, limited to in-frame rearrangements. These files lack a portion of the clones; in checked studies, under half of the deficit traces to unresolved V genes, and the cause of the others is not known. The sample records roughly 68,000 clones, roughly 88% of which are singletons. Jointly, the top ten make up approximately 45% of the sample. Input material: peripheral blood. These receptors originate from a woman in her fifties or sixties with COVID-19, enrolled during active disease.

The genes are TRBV27 and TRBJ1-5; D unclear. V was trimmed by 8 bases and J by 1 base, leaving 9 bases between them. The germline CDR1 and CDR2 sequences are MNHEY and SMNVEV (reference sequence). The length of the CDR3 is 13 residues. CDR3 DNA sequence: TGTGCCAGCGGGGAGAGGAGCAATCAGCCCCAGCATTTT. Residues: CASGERSNQPQHF.

The chain employs TRBV6-1 and TRBJ2-5; D remains ambiguous. The V end was cut by 3 bases, the J end by 5 bases, with 7 bases between. This CDR3 spans 12 amino acids. Germline CDR1 is MNHNS and CDR2 is SASEGT. DNA of the CDR3: TGTGCCAGCAGTGATATAAGCGAGACCCAGTACTTC. This encodes CASSDISETQYF.

The chain couples TRBV5-8 to TRBJ2-1; TRBD1 matches 7 bases. V lost 0 bases and J lost 4; bases outside the gene matches: 4. In germline, CDR1 is SGHTS, CDR2 YDEGEE. This CDR3 has 15 amino acids. The CDR3 coding sequence is TGTGCCAGCAGCTTGGGGACAGGCCCGTACAATGAGCAGTTCTTC. Translating gives CASSLGTGPYNEQFF.

The V and J genes are TRBV6-5 and TRBJ1-6; unclear D gene. V was trimmed by 0 bases and J by 7 bases, leaving 7 bases between them. CDR1 and CDR2 from the germline V gene are MNHEY and SVGAGI. The CDR3 loop spans 14 amino acids. The CDR3 is CASSYSQANSPLHF. The CDR3 bases are TGTGCCAGCAGTTACTCCCAGGCAAATTCACCCCTCCACTTT.

This chain joins TRBV5-1 and TRBJ2-1, with 8 bases aligning to TRBD2. With V trimmed by 7 bases and J by 9 bases, 9 bases remained unmatched. CDR3 size: 13 residues. Germline V lookup: CDR1 SGHRS, CDR2 YFSETQ. The CDR3 is CASDSGARGEQFF. The CDR3 nucleotides are TGCGCCAGCGATAGCGGGGCGAGAGGTGAGCAGTTCTTC.

CDR3 bases: TGTGCCAGCAGCCAGGGACAGTCGTATCAGCCCCAGCATTTT. It encodes CASSQGQSYQPQHF. The gene calls are TRBV3-1 (or the pseudogene TRBV3-2) and TRBJ1-5; 7 nucleotides match TRBD1. This CDR3 is 14 amino acids long. V lost 3 bases, J lost 5 bases, and 4 bases stayed unmatched. Germline CDR1 is LGHDT and CDR2 is YNNKEL (reference sequence).

The chain is built from TRBV2 and TRBJ1-6; 8 bases are shared with TRBD1. This CDR3 region has 17 residues. Losses at the gene ends were 4 bases for V and 11 bases for J; bases not matched to a gene: 16. The germline gives CDR1 SNHLY, CDR2 FYNNEI. The CDR3 protein is CASSANPPRTGKAPLHF. The CDR3 DNA sequence: TGTGCCAGCAGTGCGAACCCCCCCCGGACAGGGAAAGCACCCCTCCACTTT.